The present TCR beta chain was sequenced within a study of blood T cells in healthy people across ages (dated by TCRdb to between 2014 and 2016). With respect to the entire study: Template switching captured roughly one uniquely barcoded TCR beta cDNA molecule per two T cells in model experiments. To avoid experimental bias, donors of different ages were distributed randomly across sequencing lanes. To track age-related changes in TCR beta repertoire diversity, the study relied on deep sequencing normalized with unique cDNA molecular identifiers. Four age groups were formed from the donors: young (average roughly 15 years), middle-aged (approximately 39), aged (62) and long-lived (about 80). For two donors (one aged 18 to 30 and one aged 80 or older), the study analyzed two additional independent replicas of 1 million unique cDNA reads from the same blood draw.

The donors were roughly 38 Caucasian individuals from Russia, aged roughly 6 to 100 years, who were systemically healthy. Each donor gave 8 to 10 milliliters of peripheral blood, collected into EDTA-treated Vacutainer tubes. Ficoll-Paque density-gradient centrifugation was used to isolate PBMCs, with at least 7 million per sample. Total RNA, at least 6 micrograms per sample, was extracted from PBMCs with Trizol reagent. The percentages of naive CD45RAhigh/CD27high T cells were determined by flow cytometry on a PBMC aliquot from every donor. Library prep was done by 5' RACE. A second PCR of about 6 to 12 cycles was performed with a sample-barcoded 5' primer and a J-beta primer mix. Each TCR beta cDNA molecule received a unique molecular identifier from a template-switch 5' adaptor carrying 12 random nucleotides. Each sample yielded at least 3 million CDR3-containing paired-end reads. First-strand cDNA was synthesized from all RNA with the Mint cDNA synthesis kit, primed by a TRBC-specific oligonucleotide. Following uracil-DNA glycosylase treatment, a first 18-cycle PCR with universal primers M1SS and BC2_uni_R was performed on all cDNA. Turning to the authors' computational methods: For normalization, 1 million high-quality reads were randomly selected from each sample, with every read carrying a distinct molecular identifier. Reads with shared molecular identifiers were discarded instead of being binned into consensus sequences. MiTCR, set to a Q25 quality threshold and the strictest error-elimination algorithm, was used for CDR3 identification, clonotype clustering and error correction. A nonparametric unseen species model with Euler transformation was used to estimate a lower bound on total TCR beta diversity. TCRdb reran the public reads through fastp at Q25 and MiXCR, keeping productive beta chains. Duplicate CDR3 protein sequences are folded into a single record with the most common DNA and genes. TCRdb, not the authors, supplied the V and J calls. For this sample the table gives roughly 1.9 million distinct CDR3 sequences, of which approximately 39% were detected only once. The ten largest clones capture 23% of the sample.

The table lists this clonotype with a few counts. What this receptor recognizes is not known. Base qualities are not provided; no much larger clone lies one nucleotide away. V loses 1 base, J loses 2 bases, and the germline ends lie 5 bases apart. The CDR3 holds 13 amino acids from the cysteine to the phenylalanine. The CDR3 DNA has 39 bases and is translated from base 1. CDR1 LNHNV and CDR2 YYDKDF are derived from the germline V gene (reference sequence). What the authors observed across the whole study: Because the CMV infection status of the donors was unknown, age-related changes in expanded clonotypes may potentially have been confounded. A strong correlation was found between observed TCR beta diversity and the percentage of naive T cells measured by flow cytometry. Estimates of total diversity from one million sequenced T cells were regarded as lower bounds and underestimates. Bulk unsorted PBMC profiling prevented conclusive comparison of naive and antigen-experienced compartments. Observed TCR beta diversity per million T cells fell roughly linearly with age, and a significant reduction was already apparent by age about 43. Compared with the aged group, more naive CD4+ T cells, fewer expanded clones and increased TCR diversity were shown by the long-lived group, suggesting age selection.

This TCR was recovered from a human donor in good health. Material: blood. The chain is made from TRBV15 and TRBJ2-5; the D gene is not confidently resolved. The CDR3 protein: CATSRGRQETQYF. The DNA is TGTGCCACCAGCAGAGGTCGGCAAGAGACCCAGTACTTC.